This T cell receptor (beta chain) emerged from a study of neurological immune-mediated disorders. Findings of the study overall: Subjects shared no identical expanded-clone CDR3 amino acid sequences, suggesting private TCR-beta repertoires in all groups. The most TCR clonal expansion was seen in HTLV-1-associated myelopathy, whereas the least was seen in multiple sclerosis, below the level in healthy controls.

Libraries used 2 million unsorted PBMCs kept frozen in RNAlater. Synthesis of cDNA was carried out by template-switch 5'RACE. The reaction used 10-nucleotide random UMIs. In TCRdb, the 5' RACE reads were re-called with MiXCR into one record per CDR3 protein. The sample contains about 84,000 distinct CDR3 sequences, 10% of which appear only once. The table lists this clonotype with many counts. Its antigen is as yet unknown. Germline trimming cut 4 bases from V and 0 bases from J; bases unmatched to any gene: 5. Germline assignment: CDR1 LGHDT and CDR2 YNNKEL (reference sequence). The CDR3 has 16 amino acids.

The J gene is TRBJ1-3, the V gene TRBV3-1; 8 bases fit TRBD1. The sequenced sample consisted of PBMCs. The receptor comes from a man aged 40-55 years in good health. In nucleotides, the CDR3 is TGTGCCAGCAGCCCTAGGACAGGGTTCTCTGGAAACACCATATATTTT. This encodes CASSPRTGFSGNTIYF.